The present TCR beta chain was sequenced within a study of Graves' ophthalmopathy and Graves' hyperthyroidism. Overall study findings and caveats: Progression of ophthalmopathy was predicted by the model with roughly 71% sensitivity and under 75% specificity.

With respect to this clonotype: Its antigen is not known.

Per germline, CDR1 SGHTA and CDR2 FQGNSA. This CDR3 has 14 residues. Unmatched junction bases numbered 7, after V lost 5 bases and J lost 7 bases. CDR3 regions of TCR beta were amplified from RNA transcripts. The authors performed first-round RT-PCR with HTBI primers and then a second-round multiplex PCR. Each CDR3 protein is one row after TCRdb ran MiXCR on the multiplex PCR reads. The table has roughly 220,000 distinct CDR3 sequences, approximately 42% seen once. The sequenced material came from peripheral blood. The J gene is TRBJ2-2, the V gene TRBV7-2, with TRBD1 matching 7 bases. This TCR was sampled from an adult man with Graves' ophthalmopathy. This chain's CDR3 is CASSDRVGGGELFF. CDR3 bases: TGTGCCAGCAGCGACAGGGTTGGAGGCGGGGAGCTGTTTTTT.